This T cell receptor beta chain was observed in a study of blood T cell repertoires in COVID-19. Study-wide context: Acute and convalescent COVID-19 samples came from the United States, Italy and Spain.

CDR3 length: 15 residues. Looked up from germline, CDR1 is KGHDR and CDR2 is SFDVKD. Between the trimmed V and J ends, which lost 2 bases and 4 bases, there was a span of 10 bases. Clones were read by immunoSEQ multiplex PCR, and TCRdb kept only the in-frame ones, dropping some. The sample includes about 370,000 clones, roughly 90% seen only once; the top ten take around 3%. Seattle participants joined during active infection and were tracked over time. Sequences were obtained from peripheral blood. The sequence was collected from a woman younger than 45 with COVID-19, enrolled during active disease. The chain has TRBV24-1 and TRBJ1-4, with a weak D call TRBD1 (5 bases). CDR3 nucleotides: TGTGCCACCAGTGATTCAGGGTCGGGTAATGAAAAACTGTTTTTT. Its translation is CATSDSGSGNEKLFF.